This TCR beta chain was documented in a study of vaccination and CD4 T cells after COVID-19. About the study: Six male and four female convalescents took part, two of them Hispanic. For control cultures, the treatment was a CEFX pool, an HIV-1 Nef pool, or no peptide.

With the Oncomine TCR Beta short-read assay, DNA from cultured CD4+ T cells was sequenced. TCRdb reprocessed the PCR reads via MiXCR and lists one record per CDR3 protein. Of 7,500 to 9,000 distinct CDR3 sequences listed, 40% to 55% were seen once; the top ten hold 40%. The treatment is: approximately nine-day PBMC culture with coronavirus spike peptide pools or control peptides (ViraFEST assay). Losses at the gene ends were 1 base for V and 6 bases for J; bases not matched to a gene: 7. In germline, CDR1 is LNHDA, CDR2 SQIVND (reference sequence). The CDR3 has 18 residues. Comment on this clonotype: The antigen is not known.

The origin of this receptor is a human donor who had recovered from COVID-19. The rearrangement links TRBV19 to TRBJ2-1; 15 bases are shared with TRBD2. Sequenced material: CD4+ T cells from blood, cultured in vitro. The CDR3 loop reads CASSIAGLAGGIGNEQFF. The CDR3 DNA reads as TGTGCCAGTAGTATAGCAGGACTAGCGGGAGGGATTGGCAATGAGCAGTTCTTC.